Below, one T cell receptor beta chain is given with its context. This sample is part of a study of blood T cell repertoires in COVID-19. Study-level background: Samples taken during acute and convalescent COVID-19 were collected in the United States, Italy and Spain. PBMCs, B-cell-depleted T cells, or T cells were the source of the cDNA or gDNA that made up the material.

Methods used by the authors: Counts of nucleated cells, estimated from reference gene primer amplification, were obtained. The protocol was immunoSEQ multiplex PCR, while the TCRdb copy is restricted to in-frame clones and leaves out a portion. V and J calls plus clone size are reproduced from that table; the DNA served to infer D and trimming. The sample contains some 75,000 clones, approximately 90% of which appear only once. Sequencing input: peripheral blood. The TCR originated in a man aged 65 to 85 with active or convalescent COVID-19.

The CDR3 region is CATWSGPSYEQYF. CDR3 nucleotide sequence: TGTGCCACCTGGAGCGGGCCGTCCTACGAGCAGTACTTC. The chain couples TRBV6-5 to TRBJ2-7; a weak D match, TRBD2 (6 bases). The CDR3 spans 13 residues. Germline CDR1 reads MNHEY; CDR2 reads SVGAGI. Trimming pared 10 bases from V and 1 base from J, leaving 14 bases between.